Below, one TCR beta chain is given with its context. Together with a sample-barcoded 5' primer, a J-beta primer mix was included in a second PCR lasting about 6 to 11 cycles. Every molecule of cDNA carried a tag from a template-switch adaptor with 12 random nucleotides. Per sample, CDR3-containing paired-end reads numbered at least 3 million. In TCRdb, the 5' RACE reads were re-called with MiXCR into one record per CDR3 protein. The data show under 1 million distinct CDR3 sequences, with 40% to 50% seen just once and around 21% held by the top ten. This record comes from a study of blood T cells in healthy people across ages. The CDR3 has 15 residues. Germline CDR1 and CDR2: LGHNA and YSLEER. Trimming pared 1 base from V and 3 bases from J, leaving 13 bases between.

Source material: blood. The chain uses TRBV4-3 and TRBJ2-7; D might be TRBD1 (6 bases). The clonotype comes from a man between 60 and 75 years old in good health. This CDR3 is CASSQGYGQNYEQYF. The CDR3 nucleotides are TGCGCCAGCAGCCAAGGGTACGGACAGAACTACGAGCAGTACTTC.